This T cell receptor (beta chain) emerged from a study of human T cells and chemical hapten exposure (dated by TCRdb to the early 2020s). Background for the entire study: For sensitization, 2% DPC in acetone was applied to an approximately 2 cm by approximately 2 cm area of upper inner arm skin. Throughout the roughly 25-week study period, patients were also given weekly therapeutic DPC doses on the scalp. Patch testing on the upper back used Finn chambers containing 0.01% DPC, with scoring done after 6 days according to International Contact Dermatitis Research Group standards. Alopecia areata with under or over 50% scalp involvement, alopecia totalis and alopecia universalis were represented in the patient cohort, which was mostly female. Libraries were pooled for sequencing, and variation in per-sample TCR yields was attributed mainly to small differences in library volumes within the pool. This study followed changes in the peripheral blood TCR repertoire in vivo during primary and secondary sensitization of alopecia patients to the hapten diphenylcyclopropenone (DPC). Blood was sampled from patients pre-sensitization (week 0) and at 2, 6 and about 24 weeks after DPC sensitization. Blood for TCR sequencing was provided by twenty-nine alopecia patients at one to four time points (pre-sensitization, 2, 6 and 24 weeks). What the work shows at the level of the full study, not this receptor alone: Because every patient had alopecia, a presumed autoimmune disease, the patients' immune response might differ from that of healthy individuals. The number of TCRs above 1 in 1000 frequency did not change with DPC sensitization; there was no evidence of global repertoire structure alterations. Repeated subsampling changed both the strength of the expansion versus patch-test correlation and the threshold at which the correlation became significant. Compared with pre-sensitization or healthy control sets, expanded TCRs formed significantly more large CDR3 similarity clusters, which is consistent with antigen-driven responses. Patch test score correlated positively with the number of PT1 expanded TCRs, reaching significance at thresholds 8, 16 and 32 but not at 4.

Clipping removes 4 bases from V and 6 bases from J, with 5 as the unmatched junction base count. The CDR3 has 14 amino acids, counting the end cysteine and phenylalanine. Left in the record is the CDR3 DNA by itself, 42 bases read in frame from the first base. Based on the germline V gene, the CDR1 and CDR2 sequences are MDHEN and SYDVKM. Library prep was done by RACE. Data came from a NextSeq 500. During library preparation, unique molecular identifiers were attached to individual cDNA molecules so that TCRs could be counted in a quantitative, reproducible way. From each blood RNA sample, both TCR alpha and TCR beta chains were sequenced. The study's own analysis went as follows. A median of roughly 99,000 TCRs per sample was observed, with a range of 23,224 to 690,600. The Decombinator software suite was used to annotate V, J and CDR3 in the TCR reads. For PS versus PT1 abundance plots, all samples were subsampled to the same number of TCRs (28,000). Expanded TCRs were defined as absent before sensitization and observed at least eight times at the 2-week time point. The public reads were reprocessed in TCRdb via fastp at Q25 and MiXCR, keeping in-frame beta chains. Records with the same CDR3 protein are collapsed into one entry carrying the most frequent genes and DNA. The V and J calls were not made by the authors but by TCRdb's processing. The sample table shows approximately 370,000 distinct CDR3 sequences, and around 5% are seen once. About 7.7% of the sample comes from the top ten.

A word on this clonotype: The antigen it binds to is not known. No base quality values were provided; no much bigger clone lies one nucleotide off.

The time point label of this sample denotes: pre-sensitization, week 0. In light of the paper, this sample's treatment or condition label describes: therapeutic diphenylcyclopropenone sensitization with weekly scalp DPC. Blood at each patch-test visit was drawn before the patch test was applied. To be eligible, patients had to be aged 18 to 70, diagnosed with alopecia and judged suitable for DPC therapy, while pregnant patients were excluded. Total RNA was isolated from unfractionated whole blood collected in Tempus Blood RNA tubes. Specimen: whole blood, collected in connection with sensitization to the hapten diphenylcyclopropenone (DPC). The receptor was derived from a woman aged 18-29 years with alopecia areata. Some clones in this sample may be carry-over from other donors' samples. This chain joins TRBV28 to TRBJ1-4, with 7 bases aligning to TRBD1. The base sequence is TGTGCCAGCAGTTCAGCCCAGGGGGATGAAAAACTGTTTTTT. This codes for CASSSAQGDEKLFF.